Listed below are T cell receptor beta chains from one sample, sequenced in a study of OX40 agonist ivuxolimab in advanced cancers. TCRdb keeps only in-frame clones here, not all; method: immunoSEQ multiplex PCR. The table records tens of thousands of clones, roughly 80% of them present only once. The sample here was CD4+ or CD8+ T cells sorted from blood, taken in a trial of the OX40 agonist ivuxolimab. These receptors were taken from an adult with an advanced solid tumor such as melanoma, head and neck, liver or kidney cancer. CDR3s include the opening cysteine and the closing phenylalanine or tryptophan. The D gene is left open where the match is weak. Clone size is shown for a subset of rows, as once, few, many or a class of expanded clone.

CDR3 DNA | CDR3 protein | J gene | V gene | D gene | clone size
TGTGCCAGCTCACCTTCCGACAGGGGGCGTTTTTACGAGCAGTACTTC | CASSPSDRGRFYEQYF | TRBJ2-7 | TRBV18 | TRBD1 | -
TGTGCCTGGAGTTCAAACCCACGGGGGGGTTTTAATTCACCCCTCCACTTT | CAWSSNPRGGFNSPLHF | TRBJ1-6 | TRBV30 | - | -
TGTGCCAGCAGTTACGACGGGAGGGCTAGGGAGCAGTTCTTC | CASSYDGRAREQFF | TRBJ2-1 | TRBV6-5 | TRBD2 | -
TGTGCCAGCAGTGAAGCGGCTAGCGGGAGAAACACCGGGGAGCTGTTTTTT | CASSEAASGRNTGELFF | TRBJ2-2 | TRBV2 | TRBD2 | few
TGTGCCACCCTTCTAGCGGGAGGGATTCTTAATGAGCAGTTCTTC | CATLLAGGILNEQFF | TRBJ2-1 | TRBV28 | TRBD2 | -
TGTGCCAGCAGCGCCGGGACAGGGGGATACTCTGGGGCCAACGTCCTGACTTTC | CASSAGTGGYSGANVLTF | TRBJ2-6 | TRBV2 | TRBD1 | -
TGCAGCGTAGCTTCGACAGGGGAGTCTGAAGCTTTCTTT | CSVASTGESEAFF | TRBJ1-1 | TRBV29-1 | TRBD1 | -
TGCGCCAGCAGCTTGACAGCAGACGGAAACACCATATATTTT | CASSLTADGNTIYF | TRBJ1-3 | TRBV5-1 | - | -
TGTGCCAGCAGTGAATCAGGACCGGGACAGGGGGCCCGGGAGACCCAGTACTTC | CASSESGPGQGARETQYF | TRBJ2-5 | TRBV25-1 | TRBD1 | -
TGTGCCAGCAGCTTGGCGGGGACAGGCCGAAACTATGGCTACACCTTC | CASSLAGTGRNYGYTF | TRBJ1-2 | TRBV5-6 | TRBD1 | -
TGTGCCAGCAGTTACGAAGGGGCGAACACCGGGGAGCTGTTTTTT | CASSYEGANTGELFF | TRBJ2-2 | TRBV6-6 | - | -
TGTGCCAGCAGAACTGGACGGGAAAAAAACATTCAGTACTTC | CASRTGREKNIQYF | TRBJ2-4 | TRBV2 | - | -
TGTGCCAGCAGCGACCGGGACAGGGACTACGAGCAGTACTTC | CASSDRDRDYEQYF | TRBJ2-7 | TRBV9 | TRBD1 | -
TGTGCCAGCAGGGACAGGGGTGGTATGACAGATACGCAGTATTTT | CASRDRGGMTDTQYF | TRBJ2-3 | TRBV6-5 | TRBD1 | once
TGTGCCAGCAGTCTAAGCAGGGGGCCGATCGGCTACACCTTC | CASSLSRGPIGYTF | TRBJ1-2 | TRBV5-5 | TRBD1 | -
TGTGCCAGCAGCTGGAGTAAAGGATCATACAATGAGCAGTTCTTC | CASSWSKGSYNEQFF | TRBJ2-1 | TRBV7-3 | - | -
TGTGCCAGCACAGGGACGTCCATACAAGAGACCCAGTACTTC | CASTGTSIQETQYF | TRBJ2-5 | TRBV2 | - | -
TGCGCCAGCAGCCTCGGGACAGGGGATTCACCCCTCCACTTT | CASSLGTGDSPLHF | TRBJ1-6 | TRBV5-1 | TRBD1 | -
TGTGCCAGTAGTTCCCGACTGGCCGGGGAGCTGTTTTTT | CASSSRLAGELFF | TRBJ2-2 | TRBV19 | - | few
TGTGCCAGCAGTGAAAATAAGCGGGGGGGGTACCAAGAGACCCAGTACTTC | CASSENKRGGYQETQYF | TRBJ2-5 | TRBV2 | TRBD2 | -
TGTGCCACAGATCCCCGACAGGGAGCCAAAAACATTCAGTACTTC | CATDPRQGAKNIQYF | TRBJ2-4 | TRBV19 | TRBD1 | -
TGTGCCAGCAACGACCCAGGGGGGGGGAACACTGAAGCTTTCTTT | CASNDPGGGNTEAFF | TRBJ1-1 | TRBV6-1 | TRBD1 | -
TGTGCCAGCAGTCCGATGCGGGTTAGGTTAAATGAGCAGTTCTTC | CASSPMRVRLNEQFF | TRBJ2-1 | TRBV5-6 | - | -
TGTGCCAGCAGCATACTCCGGGACCCACCCTACGAGCAGTACTTC | CASSILRDPPYEQYF | TRBJ2-7 | TRBV7-9 | - | -
TGTGCCTGGAGTGCAAAGGGGGAGACCCAGTACTTC | CAWSAKGETQYF | TRBJ2-5 | TRBV30 | - | -
TGTGCCAGCAGCTTACCCGGAGTAAATCGGGGGGGCACAGATACGCAGTATTTT | CASSLPGVNRGGTDTQYF | TRBJ2-3 | TRBV5-4 | TRBD2 | -
TGCGCCAGCAGCTTGAGCAGGGACACTGAAGCTTTCTTT | CASSLSRDTEAFF | TRBJ1-1 | TRBV5-1 | - | -
TGTGCCAGCAGCTCAACCCGACAGGGACGTAATTCACCCCTCCACTTT | CASSSTRQGRNSPLHF | TRBJ1-6 | TRBV7-6 | TRBD1 | few
TGTGCCAGCAGCGTAGACAGCGGGACCTACAATGAGCAGTTCTTC | CASSVDSGTYNEQFF | TRBJ2-1 | TRBV9 | TRBD2 | few
TGTGCCAGCAATCAGGGGGACAGCAATCAGCCCCAGCATTTT | CASNQGDSNQPQHF | TRBJ1-5 | TRBV6-6 | TRBD1 | -
TGCGCCAGCAGCCCCGGGTCTAGCGGGAGGTGGGAGTCCTACGAGCAGTACTTC | CASSPGSSGRWESYEQYF | TRBJ2-7 | TRBV5-1 | TRBD2 | -
TGCAGCGTTGAAGATCTAGGGGGGCGCCCGAACACTGAAGCTTTCTTT | CSVEDLGGRPNTEAFF | TRBJ1-1 | TRBV29-1 | - | -
TGTGCCAGCCTTCGTGGTCTTTCCACAGATACGCAGTATTTT | CASLRGLSTDTQYF | TRBJ2-3 | TRBV7-2 | - | once
TGTGCCAGTAGTTCCAGGGGTTCTGGGGCCAACGTCCTGACTTTC | CASSSRGSGANVLTF | TRBJ2-6 | TRBV19 | - | -
TGTGCCACCGGATGGGTGTGGCGACAGGGGCTAACCGGGGAGCTGTTTTTT | CATGWVWRQGLTGELFF | TRBJ2-2 | TRBV19 | TRBD1 | -
TGTGCCAGCAGTCCCGCCGGGACAGGGATAACCTATGGCTACACCTTC | CASSPAGTGITYGYTF | TRBJ1-2 | TRBV27 | TRBD1 | -
TGTGCCAGCAGCTCAACCAGCTATGGCTACACCTTC | CASSSTSYGYTF | TRBJ1-2 | TRBV11-2 | - | -
TGTGCCAGCAGGTCCGGACAATTAGAGACCCAGTACTTC | CASRSGQLETQYF | TRBJ2-5 | TRBV7-2 | - | -
TGTGCCAGCAGCACAAGGACCGGGGGGACTGAAGCTTTCTTT | CASSTRTGGTEAFF | TRBJ1-1 | TRBV7-9 | - | -
TGTGCCAGCAGCGTAGAAGTACCAGATACGCAGTATTTT | CASSVEVPDTQYF | TRBJ2-3 | TRBV9 | - | -
TGCGCCAGCGGCGGACAGGGATTCGACTATGGCTACACCTTC | CASGGQGFDYGYTF | TRBJ1-2 | TRBV5-1 | TRBD1 | -
TGTGCCAGCAGCCAAGGTCAGAAACAAGAGACCCAGTACTTC | CASSQGQKQETQYF | TRBJ2-5 | TRBV4-2 | - | -
TGTGCCAGCAGCTTGGGAGCCCAGGAGACCCAGTACTTC | CASSLGAQETQYF | TRBJ2-5 | TRBV7-2 | - | -
TGTGCCAGCAGTCGGACAGCTTATAATTCACCCCTCCACTTT | CASSRTAYNSPLHF | TRBJ1-6 | TRBV6-5 | - | -
TGTGCCAGCAGCTTAGACCCACTAGCGCCCTACAATGAGCAGTTCTTC | CASSLDPLAPYNEQFF | TRBJ2-1 | TRBV7-9 | TRBD2 | -
TGCAGCGTAGGCGATTCCGGGACACCCGGGACCACCATATATTTT | CSVGDSGTPGTTIYF | TRBJ1-3 | TRBV29-1 | - | -
TGTGCCAGCAGCTTAGTTGCGGAGGGCACAGATACGCAGTATTTT | CASSLVAEGTDTQYF | TRBJ2-3 | TRBV13 | - | -
TGTGCTAGCAGCTTAGGTCCCGGTCGGCACAATGAGCAGTTCTTC | CASSLGPGRHNEQFF | TRBJ2-1 | TRBV7-7 | - | medium-sized
TGTGCCAGCAGCTTATACAGGGGCGGTCAGCCCCAGCATTTT | CASSLYRGGQPQHF | TRBJ1-5 | TRBV7-2 | TRBD1 | -
TGTGCCAGCAGCTTAGCCTCGGGCAGGTACGAGCAGTACTTC | CASSLASGRYEQYF | TRBJ2-7 | TRBV7-2 | - | once
TGTGCCAGCAGTATTCAACAGGGAGACGAGCAGTACTTC | CASSIQQGDEQYF | TRBJ2-7 | TRBV27 | - | -
TGTGCCAGCAGCTATACGGATAGCACTGAAGCTTTCTTT | CASSYTDSTEAFF | TRBJ1-1 | TRBV7-9 | - | -
TGCGCCAGCAGCTCCCCCCGAGATACGCAGTATTTT | CASSSPRDTQYF | TRBJ2-3 | TRBV5-1 | - | -